Here is one TCR beta chain with its context. The data were taken from a study of T cell changes during pregnancy in multiple sclerosis. This CDR3 comprises 15 residues. Trimming took 7 bases from V and 1 from J, leaving 17 bases between them. Germline assignment: CDR1 MNHNY and CDR2 SVGAGI (reference sequence). Sequenced by immunoSEQ multiplex PCR; TCRdb stores in-frame clones only, minus some. The sample has about 73,000 clones, approximately 92% seen once. The chain carries TRBV6-6 and TRBJ2-7; D may be TRBD1 (6 bases). Sequencing was performed on peripheral blood, taken in the third trimester of pregnancy. This sequence was found in a female donor in good health, enrolled as a control in a pregnancy study. The CDR3 here is CASTSDTGLSYEQYF. The CDR3 coding sequence is TGTGCCAGCACCTCTGATACAGGGCTTTCCTACGAGCAGTACTTC.